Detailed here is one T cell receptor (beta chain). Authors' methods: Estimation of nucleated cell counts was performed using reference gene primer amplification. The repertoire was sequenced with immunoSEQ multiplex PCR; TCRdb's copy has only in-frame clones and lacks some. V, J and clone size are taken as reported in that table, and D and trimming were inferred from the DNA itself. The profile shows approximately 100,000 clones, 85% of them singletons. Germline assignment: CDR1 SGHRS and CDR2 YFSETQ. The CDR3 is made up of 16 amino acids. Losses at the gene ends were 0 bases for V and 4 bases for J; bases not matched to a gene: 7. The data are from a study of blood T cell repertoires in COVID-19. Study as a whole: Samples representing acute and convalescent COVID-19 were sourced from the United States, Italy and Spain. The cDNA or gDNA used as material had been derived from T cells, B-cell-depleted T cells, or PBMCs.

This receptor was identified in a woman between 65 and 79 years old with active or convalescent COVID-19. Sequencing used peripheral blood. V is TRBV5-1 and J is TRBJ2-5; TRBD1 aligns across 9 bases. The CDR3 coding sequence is TGCGCCAGCAGCTTGGGGTCAACAGGGGGCGCAGAGACCCAGTACTTC. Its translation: CASSLGSTGGAETQYF.